The 24 T cell receptor beta chains given below trace back to one sample, sequenced in a study of T cell repertoires in cytomegalovirus infection. The antigens of these receptors remain unknown. MiXCR, run by TCRdb on the reads, gives a single entry per CDR3 protein. In the table there are about 830,000 distinct CDR3 sequences, approximately 32% of which are singletons. The sample in question was cultured CD8+ T cells from PBMCs, obtained from culture after CMV antigen stimulation. These receptor sequences come from a human donor in good health (CMV status not recorded). Some clones in this sample may be carry-over from other donors' samples.

Many counts were recorded for this clonotype. Written as DNA, the CDR3 is TGTGCCAGCAGCTTAGCCGGGGGCCTCCACAATGAGCAGTTCTTC. Translated: CASSLAGGLHNEQFF. The V gene is TRBV7-9, the J gene TRBJ2-1, with D perhaps TRBD1 or TRBD2 (6 bases each). CDR3 length: 15 amino acids. Looked up from germline, CDR1 is SEHNR and CDR2 is FQNEAQ (reference sequence). The V end lost 0 bases, the J end lost 5 bases, and 11 bases lay between the germline ends. The variable domain in full, with the rest retrieved from reference TRBV7-9 and TRBJ2-1, is DTGVSQNPRHKITKRGQNVTFRCDPISEHNRLYWYRQTLGQGPEFLTYFQNEAQLEKSRLLSDRFSAERPKGSFSTLEIQRTEQGDSAMYLCASSLAGGLHNEQFFGPGTRLTVL.

To note about this clonotype: At one end, the junction sequence differs from germline, possibly due to a read error. This chain uses TRBV2 with TRBJ2-2; D is unclear. Germline CDR1 is SNHLY and CDR2 is FYNNEI. The CDR3 contains 16 residues. The CDR3 sequence is CASSDTRSPYTVELFF. As DNA, the CDR3 is TGTGCCAGCAGTGACACCCGGAGCCCGTACACCGTGGAGCTGTTTTTT.

This clonotype was counted only a few times. The chain combines TRBV10-3 with TRBJ1-6, with 7 positions matching TRBD1. The CDR3 totals 14 residues. Germline V lookup: CDR1 ENHRY, CDR2 SYGVKD. V shed 0 bases and J 11 bases; nucleotides not matched to a gene: 4. DNA of the CDR3: TGTGCCATCAGTGAGTCGTTAGGGGGCACACCCCTCCACTTT. Translation: CAISESLGGTPLHF.

This clonotype was detected a few times. The chain has TRBV7-9 and TRBJ1-1; maybe TRBD1 (5 bases). Looked up from germline, CDR1 is SEHNR and CDR2 is FQNEAQ (reference sequence). V shed 5 bases and J shed 7 bases, with 14 bases lying between them. The CDR3 is 13 amino acids. The chain's CDR3 is CASSQTTGREAFF. CDR3 in DNA: TGTGCCAGCAGCCAAACTACGGGACGTGAAGCTTTCTTT.

V and J are TRBV7-8 and TRBJ2-1, with a tentative D call TRBD2 (5 bases). Between the trimmed V and J ends, which lost 0 bases and 4 bases, there was a span of 10 bases. Per the germline V gene, CDR1 is SGHVS and CDR2 is FQNEAQ. The CDR3 has 15 amino acids. As DNA, the CDR3 is TGTGCCAGCAGCTTAGCCCCGGAGGCGTACAATGAGCAGTTCTTC. It is translated as CASSLAPEAYNEQFF.

The chain uses TRBV23-1 and TRBJ1-5; tentatively, D is TRBD1 (6 bases). TRBV23-1 carries the ORF label, with uncertain function. CDR3 length: 18 residues. V lost 3 bases to trimming and J lost 2 bases, with 20 bases between them. CDR3: CASSHPNLGGQCNQPQHF. The CDR3 DNA sequence: TGCGCCAGCAGTCACCCCAATCTCGGCGGACAGTGCAATCAGCCCCAGCATTTT.

J is TRBJ1-3 and V is TRBV28; unclear D gene. Trimming cost V 2 bases and J 3 bases, with 17 bases left between them. The CDR3 totals 17 residues. Germline CDR1 MDHEN, CDR2 SYDVKM. The CDR3 is CASSLDRRRNLGNTIYF. CDR3 nucleotide sequence: TGTGCCAGCAGTTTAGATAGGCGGAGGAATCTTGGAAACACCATATATTTT.

This chain uses TRBV7-6 with TRBJ2-6; no clear D. This CDR3 comprises 14 residues. CDR1 and CDR2 from the germline V gene are SGHVS and FNYEAQ. V shed 1 base and J shed 6 bases, with 7 bases lying between them. The CDR3 DNA sequence: TGTGCCAGCAGCTTAGGGGGAACGGCCAACGTCCTGACTTTC. Translation: CASSLGGTANVLTF.

CDR3 sequence: CASRGDRYEQYV. The CDR3 coding sequence is TGTGCCAGCAGGGGGGACAGGTACGAGCAGTACGTC. V usage is TRBV6-1 and J usage is TRBJ2-7; 8 nucleotides agree with TRBD1. V dropped 6 bases and J dropped 4; count of bases not matched to a gene: 2. This CDR3 region has 12 residues. Germline lookup yields CDR1 MNHNS and CDR2 SASEGT.

The V gene is TRBV5-1, the J gene TRBJ1-1; a weak D match, TRBD1 (6 bases). The CDR3 sequence is 15 residues long. Trimming shortened V by 4 bases and J by 6 bases, and 19 bases separated the two germline ends. The germline V gene has CDR1 SGHRS and CDR2 YFSETQ. The CDR3 reads CASSPWGWGPAEAFF. The CDR3 DNA reads as TGCGCCAGCAGCCCCTGGGGGTGGGGGCCCGCTGAAGCTTTCTTT.

This chain links TRBV19 with TRBJ2-3; no definite D call. V lost 4 bases and J 2 bases, leaving 10 bases between the germline ends. The CDR3 runs to 14 residues. Per the germline V gene, CDR1 is LNHDA and CDR2 is SQIVND (reference sequence). The CDR3 protein is CASSTDTYTDTQYF. DNA of the CDR3: TGTGCCAGTAGTACCGATACCTACACAGATACGCAGTATTTT. Complete variable domain (other parts from reference TRBV19 and TRBJ2-3): DGGITQSPKYLFRKEGQNVTLSCEQNLNHDAMYWYRQDPGQGLRLIYYSQIVNDFQKGDIAEGYSVSREKKESFPLTVTSAQKNPTAFYLCASSTDTYTDTQYFGPGTRLTVL.

This chain links TRBV4-2 with TRBJ2-1; D unresolved. CDR1 and CDR2 (germline): LGHNA, YNFKEQ. The V end lost 0 bases, the J end lost 5 bases, and 8 bases lay between the germline ends. There are 14 residues in the CDR3. CDR3 residues: CASSQEEYHNEQFF. As DNA, the CDR3 is TGTGCCAGCAGCCAAGAGGAGTACCACAATGAGCAGTTCTTC.

This clonotype showed up many times. The gene calls are TRBV7-9 and TRBJ1-5; possible D gene TRBD1, 5 bases. Germline V gives CDR1 SEHNR, CDR2 FQNEAQ (reference sequence). V lost 5 bases and J 0 bases, leaving 14 bases between the germline ends. This CDR3 is 16 amino acids long. The CDR3 region is CASSPAGPYSNQPQHF. The CDR3 nucleotides are TGTGCCAGCAGCCCCGCAGGGCCTTATAGCAATCAGCCCCAGCATTTT.

This chain connects TRBV7-6 to TRBJ1-1; a possible D gene is TRBD1 (5 bases). Trimming removed 5 bases from V and 3 bases from J, with 16 bases in between. The germline V gene has CDR1 SGHVS and CDR2 FNYEAQ. The CDR3 totals 15 residues. The CDR3 spells CASSPSVGADTEAFF. As DNA, the CDR3 is TGTGCCAGCAGCCCCTCCGTCGGGGCAGACACTGAAGCTTTCTTT. Complete variable domain (other parts from reference TRBV7-6 and TRBJ1-1): GAGVSQSPRYKVTKRGQDVALRCDPISGHVSLYWYRQALGQGPEFLTYFNYEAQQDKSGLPNDRFSAERPEGSISTLTIQRTEQRDSAMYRCASSPSVGADTEAFFGQGTRLTVV.

This clonotype showed up just a few times. This chain uses TRBV28 with TRBJ1-4; 9 positions match TRBD1. The V segment lost 6 bases and the J segment 8 bases; nucleotides outside the gene matches: 7. Germline assignment: CDR1 MDHEN and CDR2 SYDVKM. CDR3 length: 14 residues. The CDR3 loop is CASRQIGTGEKLFF. In DNA form, the CDR3 reads TGTGCCAGCAGACAAATTGGGACAGGGGAAAAACTGTTTTTT.

This clonotype showed up just a few times. V and J are TRBV24-1 and TRBJ2-3, with no clear D. Trimming took 9 bases from V and 6 from J, leaving 6 bases between them. The CDR3 totals 10 residues. From germline, CDR1 is KGHDR and CDR2 SFDVKD. CDR3 residues: CATPMDTQYF. The DNA for the CDR3 is TGTGCCACCCCTATGGATACGCAGTATTTT.

The chain has TRBV19 and TRBJ2-6; 12 bases fit TRBD2. The germline V gene encodes CDR1 LNHDA and CDR2 SQIVND (reference sequence). This CDR3 comprises 18 residues. V lost 1 base to trimming and J lost 5 bases; unmatched junction nucleotides: 6. This CDR3 reads CASSIALAGGAWANVLTF. For the CDR3, the DNA is TGTGCCAGTAGTATAGCCCTAGCGGGGGGGGCTTGGGCCAACGTCCTGACTTTC.

This clonotype was found a few times. The V and J genes are TRBV14 and TRBJ2-3; tentative D call: TRBD2 (6 bases). This CDR3 has 18 amino acids. The V and J ends lost 1 base and 6 bases respectively, with 23 bases between them. Germline V CDR1 and CDR2: SGHDN, FVKESK. CDR3 DNA: TGTGCCAGCAGCCAAGGAATGGCGGGACTGCTGAAATCGGATACGCAGTATTTT. Its translation: CASSQGMAGLLKSDTQYF.

The V gene is TRBV28, the J gene TRBJ2-7; tentatively, D is TRBD1 (5 bases). This CDR3 comprises 16 residues. V shed 5 bases and J shed 3 bases, with 20 bases lying between them. The germline V gene encodes CDR1 MDHEN and CDR2 SYDVKM. The CDR3 DNA reads as TGTGCCAGCAGTCCAATACCTGCAGCAGGGATCTACGAGCAGTACGTC. Encoded protein: CASSPIPAAGIYEQYV.

The chain is built from TRBV7-2 and TRBJ2-1; weak D call: TRBD1 (6 bases). Trimming pared 4 bases from V and 0 bases from J, leaving 13 bases between. This CDR3 is built from 16 residues. Germline CDR1 and CDR2: SGHTA and FQGNSA. CDR3 sequence reads: CASSSPGHLSYNEQFF. In DNA, the CDR3 is TGTGCCAGCAGCTCCCCGGGACACCTCTCCTACAATGAGCAGTTCTTC.

This clonotype was seen a few times. This chain links TRBV12-3 or TRBV12-4 with TRBJ1-1; tentative D call: TRBD1 (5 bases). The CDR3 contains 13 residues. V lost 3 bases to trimming and J lost 4 bases, with 9 bases between them. The CDR3 DNA is TGTGCCAGCAGTTTCGGGGGGTTCACTGAAGCTTTCTTT. It translates to CASSFGGFTEAFF.

The genes are TRBV14 and TRBJ2-1; 11 bases match TRBD2. Germline trimming cut 0 bases from V and 7 bases from J; bases unmatched to any gene: 14. CDR1 SGHDN and CDR2 FVKESK come from the germline V gene. The CDR3 consists of 19 residues. The CDR3 coding sequence is TGTGCCAGCAGCCAAGATCGGATTAGCGGGGGGGTAGGTCGGAATGAGCAGTTCTTC. Protein product: CASSQDRISGGVGRNEQFF.

This clonotype was recorded many times. The V and J genes are TRBV19 and TRBJ2-1; D gene ambiguous. V was clipped by 3 bases and J by 5 bases, with 5 bases between them. Germline lookup yields CDR1 LNHDA and CDR2 SQIVND (reference sequence). This CDR3 has 12 residues. The CDR3 protein is CASSIPNNEQFF. The DNA for the CDR3 is TGTGCCAGTAGTATCCCTAACAATGAGCAGTTCTTC. Combining the CDR3 with reference TRBV19 and TRBJ2-1 gives the whole variable domain DGGITQSPKYLFRKEGQNVTLSCEQNLNHDAMYWYRQDPGQGLRLIYYSQIVNDFQKGDIAEGYSVSREKKESFPLTVTSAQKNPTAFYLCASSIPNNEQFFGPGTRLTVL.

The rearrangement uses TRBV10-2 and TRBJ1-5, with TRBD1 as a possible D gene (6 bases). Germline V gene sequence: CDR1 WSHSY, CDR2 SAAADI. V lost 7 bases and J lost 4, with 11 bases in between. This CDR3 region has 13 residues. The CDR3 region is CASKQDRNQPQHF. The CDR3 DNA is TGCGCCAGCAAACAGGACAGAAATCAGCCCCAGCATTTT.